The present T cell receptor beta chain was sequenced within a study of T cell repertoires in cytomegalovirus infection. Overall study context: HLA-B-restricted CMV epitopes that are well studied, plus recently identified HLA-C-restricted ones, were used by the study. CMV infection together with matching HLA type was indicated by public TCR beta signatures.

Trimming took 6 bases from V and 0 from J, leaving 15 bases between them. Germline CDR1 and CDR2: DFQATT and SNEGSKA (reference sequence). The CDR3 totals 15 residues. Overall study findings and caveats: HLA-C-restricted TCR beta clonotypes specific for CMV led the ex vivo response. Using cumulative public TCR beta family frequency, the authors identified those who carried CMV together with the relevant HLA.

This clonotype occurred a few times. What it binds is not known. TCRdb used MiXCR to reprocess the reads, holding one entry per CDR3 protein. The sample carries some 480,000 distinct CDR3 sequences, 30% to 40% recorded once. The sequenced sample was cultured PBMCs, obtained from culture after CMV antigen stimulation. The sequence came from a human donor in good health (CMV status not recorded). Some clones in this sample may be carry-over from other donors' samples. This chain links TRBV20-1 with TRBJ2-1; D gene ambiguous. The CDR3 region has the DNA TGCAGTGCCGACCCAAGCAGGAGCTCCTACAATGAGCAGTTCTTC. This encodes CSADPSRSSYNEQFF.